A single sample is the source of the 21 T cell receptor beta chains below, sequenced in a study of OX40 agonist ivuxolimab in advanced cancers. The protocol was immunoSEQ multiplex PCR, while the TCRdb copy is restricted to in-frame clones and leaves out a portion. The sample contains approximately 90,000 clones, roughly nine tenths of which appear only once. Source: CD4+ or CD8+ T cells sorted from blood, taken in a trial of the OX40 agonist ivuxolimab. These TCRs come from an adult with an advanced solid tumor such as melanoma, head and neck, liver or kidney cancer.

The chain combines TRBV28 with TRBJ2-3, with D perhaps assigned TRBD1 or TRBD2 (5 bases each). The CDR3 runs 16 residues. V was clipped by 3 bases and J by 2 bases, with 15 bases between them. CDR1 and CDR2 from the germline V gene are MDHEN and SYDVKM. The CDR3 region has the DNA TGTGCCAGCAGTTTCAGAGTTCAGGGAGACACAGATACGCAGTATTTT. Amino acid sequence: CASSFRVQGDTDTQYF.

The chain has TRBV9 and TRBJ1-4, with D unresolved. The CDR3 totals 14 residues. Germline assignment: CDR1 SGDLS and CDR2 YYNGEE. Trimming shortened V by 0 bases and J by 5 bases, and 8 bases separated the two germline ends. The CDR3 DNA follows: TGTGCCAGCAGCGTAGGAGGGCTGAATGAAAAACTGTTTTTT. Translation: CASSVGGLNEKLFF.

The CDR3 nucleotides read TGTGCCAGCAGGCGGGATACAGTGAACACCGGGGAGCTGTTTTTT. It translates to CASRRDTVNTGELFF. The V call is TRBV5-4, the J call TRBJ2-2; the D gene is possibly TRBD2 (6 bases). Trimming stripped 5 bases from V and 1 base from J, with 12 bases between. The CDR3 totals 15 residues. Germline loops: CDR1 SGHNT, CDR2 YYREEE (reference sequence).

The V call is TRBV27, the J call TRBJ1-1, with D possibly matching TRBD1 (5 bases). Trimming removed 8 bases at V and 5 bases at J, with 18 bases between. This CDR3 has 14 amino acids. Germline CDR1 and CDR2: MNHEY and SMNVEV (reference sequence). The CDR3 DNA follows: TGTGCCAGCTACCCTAGGGGCGGGGGTACTGAAGCTTTCTTT. Translated: CASYPRGGGTEAFF.

The chain uses TRBV9 and TRBJ1-1; the D is unclear. Germline V CDR1 and CDR2: SGDLS, YYNGEE. The CDR3 has 15 residues. Trimming cost V 0 bases and J 3 bases, with 12 bases left between them. The DNA for the CDR3 is TGTGCCAGCAGCGTAGCTAAGAGAGGGTACACTGAAGCTTTCTTT. Amino acid sequence: CASSVAKRGYTEAFF.

The chain combines TRBV5-4 with TRBJ2-7; possible D gene TRBD2, 6 bases. V lost 4 bases to trimming and J lost 2 bases, with 10 bases between them. This CDR3 is 13 amino acids long. Germline CDR1 and CDR2: SGHNT and YYREEE (reference sequence). The CDR3 is CASSPGGAYEQYF. CDR3 DNA: TGTGCCAGCAGCCCCGGCGGGGCCTACGAGCAGTACTTC.

The rearrangement uses TRBV7-3 and TRBJ2-2; D gene unclear. Trimming removed 2 bases from V and 4 bases from J, with 20 bases in between. Germline V CDR1 and CDR2: SGHTA, FQGTGA. This CDR3 spans 18 amino acids. CDR3 sequence (DNA): TGTGCCAGCAGCTTACGAGGACGTGGTACAGCTCTCACCGGGGAGCTGTTTTTT. This sequence encodes CASSLRGRGTALTGELFF.

The chain is built from TRBV7-9 and TRBJ1-2, with TRBD1 identical over 8 bases. Looked up from germline, CDR1 is SEHNR and CDR2 is FQNEAQ (reference sequence). J lost 8 bases, V lost 3 bases, and 14 bases had no gene match. This CDR3 comprises 16 residues. CDR3 in amino acids: CASSFSGVSRGRGYTF. In DNA, the CDR3 is TGTGCCAGCAGCTTTTCCGGAGTATCCAGGGGGCGAGGCTACACCTTC.

Only one count was recorded for this clone. The chain employs TRBV19 and TRBJ1-5; the match to TRBD1 covers 7 bases. Germline V gene sequence: CDR1 LNHDA, CDR2 SQIVND (reference sequence). The CDR3 runs to 15 residues. V shed 7 bases, J shed 1 base, and the junction held 7 bases outside the gene matches. The CDR3 is CASTYDRASNQPQHF. The CDR3 DNA follows: TGTGCCAGTACGTACGACAGGGCCAGCAATCAGCCCCAGCATTTT.

The rearrangement joins TRBV12-2 to TRBJ2-3; the D call TRBD2 from the table was never checked on the DNA. TRBV12-2 is given as a pseudogene. The CDR3 is 17 amino acids. The CDR3 DNA is TGTGCAAGTCGCCCGGGACTAGCGGGGTTGTGCACAGATACGCAGTATTTT. As protein: CASRPGLAGLCTDTQYF.

This clone was counted a few times. The chain uses TRBV5-1 and TRBJ2-3, with 13 positions matching TRBD2. This CDR3 has 18 amino acids. Germline V lookup: CDR1 SGHRS, CDR2 YFSETQ. Trimming cost V 1 base and J 6 bases; bases outside gene matches: 11. This CDR3 is CASSLIGTSGIDGDTQYF. The CDR3 DNA reads as TGCGCCAGCAGCTTGATTGGGACTAGCGGGATTGATGGCGATACGCAGTATTTT.

The chain employs TRBV7-2 and TRBJ2-1, with D possibly being TRBD1 (6 bases). CDR3 length equals 14 residues. CDR1 and CDR2 (germline): SGHTA, FQGNSA. The V end lost 5 bases, the J end lost 7 bases, and 15 bases lay between the germline ends. This CDR3 reads CASSPRGGRNEQFF. As DNA, the CDR3 is TGTGCCAGCAGCCCGCGAGGGGGACGTAATGAGCAGTTCTTC. The whole variable domain, remainder taken from reference TRBV7-2 and TRBJ2-1, is GAGVSQSPSNKVTEKGKDVELRCDPISGHTALYWYRQSLGQGLEFLIYFQGNSAPDKSGLPSDRFSAERTGGSVSTLTIQRTQQEDSAVYLCASSPRGGRNEQFFGPGTRLTVL.

The V gene is TRBV19, the J gene TRBJ1-1; D remains unclear. Germline CDR1 LNHDA, CDR2 SQIVND (reference sequence). The CDR3 covers 15 residues. Trimming cost V 9 bases and J 4 bases, with 21 bases left between them. CDR3 coding DNA: TGTGCCAGCCTGAGATCCGGCCCTCCCATCACTGAAGCTTTCTTT. Translation: CASLRSGPPITEAFF.

The V call is TRBV7-2, the J call TRBJ1-3; D is perhaps TRBD1 (6 bases). The CDR3 contains 15 residues. Germline CDR1 SGHTA, CDR2 FQGNSA. Trimming pared 0 bases from V and 1 base from J, leaving 7 bases between. The chain's CDR3 is CASSLAQGSGNTIYF. CDR3 nucleotides: TGTGCCAGCAGCTTAGCGCAGGGGTCTGGAAACACCATATATTTT.

CDR3 DNA: TGTGCCAGCAGTGGTAAGGGTCAATTGAACACTGAAGCTTTCTTT. Residues: CASSGKGQLNTEAFF. This chain uses TRBV27 with TRBJ1-1; D uncertain. In germline, CDR1 is MNHEY, CDR2 SMNVEV (reference sequence). Trimming left V 5 bases short and J 0 bases short, with 13 bases between. This CDR3 region has 15 residues.

This clone occurred once. The chain joins TRBV9 to TRBJ1-3, with TRBD1 identical over 9 bases. V lost 3 bases and J lost 2; bases outside the gene matches: 9. The CDR3 is 17 amino acids. CDR1 and CDR2 (germline): SGDLS, YYNGEE. CDR3 loop: CASSERDRVLTGNTIYF. The CDR3 DNA sequence: TGTGCCAGCAGCGAGAGGGACAGGGTTTTGACTGGAAACACCATATATTTT.

This chain connects TRBV2 to TRBJ2-2, with 8 nucleotides matching TRBD2. This CDR3 has 14 residues. V shed 4 bases and J 6 bases; nucleotides not matched to a gene: 4. The germline V gene has CDR1 SNHLY and CDR2 FYNNEI. The DNA for the CDR3 is TGTGCCAGCAGTGTGGGAGCGGGGGCCGGGGAGCTGTTTTTT. Translation gives CASSVGAGAGELFF.

The chain employs TRBV25-1 and TRBJ1-1, with D perhaps matching TRBD1 (6 bases). Germline CDR1 and CDR2: MGHDK and SYGVNS. V shed 5 bases and J shed 0 bases, with 7 bases lying between them. CDR3 size: 13 residues. Here the CDR3 reads CASSQGMNTEAFF. Here the CDR3 DNA reads TGTGCCAGCAGTCAGGGGATGAACACTGAAGCTTTCTTT. The variable domain in full, completed from reference TRBV25-1 and TRBJ1-1, reads EADIYQTPRYLVIGTGKKITLECSQTMGHDKMYWYQQDPGMELHLIHYSYGVNSTEKGDLSSESTVSRIRTEHFPLTLESARPSHTSQYLCASSQGMNTEAFFGQGTRLTVV.

The V call is TRBV29-1, the J call TRBJ1-1; TRBD1 agrees at 10 bases. V was pared by 5 bases and J by 2 bases, with 2 bases of the junction left unmatched. CDR1 SQVTM and CDR2 ANQGSEA come from the germline V gene. CDR3 length: 13 residues. The CDR3 bases are TGCAGCGTTCGACAGGGGGCAAACACTGAAGCTTTCTTT. Its translation: CSVRQGANTEAFF.

This chain connects TRBV5-6 to TRBJ1-1; D ambiguous. Trimming took 4 bases from V and 7 from J, leaving 17 bases between them. Germline CDR1 SGHDT, CDR2 YYEEEE. This CDR3 region has 14 residues. CDR3 DNA sequence: TGTGCCAGCAGCCCCCCGGCCCTTTTCGGTGAAGCTTTCTTT. Translated, it gives CASSPPALFGEAFF.

The V gene is TRBV4-2, the J gene TRBJ2-7; 8 nucleotides align to TRBD1. The CDR3 length is 18 residues. Germline loops: CDR1 LGHNA, CDR2 YNFKEQ. J lost 0 bases, V lost 0 bases, and 10 bases had no gene match. In nucleotides, the CDR3 is TGTGCCAGCAGCCAAGATTTGGGGACAGGAGTATCCTCCTACGAGCAGTACTTC. Residues: CASSQDLGTGVSSYEQYF.